A selection of T cell receptor beta chains follows, all from one sample in a study of Ad26.COV2.S vaccination and SARS-CoV-2 variants. Generated by immunoSEQ multiplex PCR, the TCRdb table keeps only in-frame clones and is missing some. Seen here are around 450,000 clones, 89% observed once, and the top ten hold just over 2.5%. The sample in question was peripheral blood, obtained in a trial of Ad26.COV2.S vaccine versus placebo. These receptors originate from a person aged 18-60 years who received the Ad26.COV2.S COVID-19 vaccine or a placebo. The CDR3 runs from the conserved cysteine through the conserved F or W. The D gene is left open where the match is weak. A clone size is listed for some rows: how often the clone was seen (once, few, many), or a class if it is expanded.

V gene	clone size	J gene	D gene	CDR3 DNA	CDR3 protein
TRBV11-1	once	TRBJ2-7	TRBD2	TGTGCCAGCAGCTTAGCGGCGGGGGGCTCGGTTCCCTACGAGCAGTACTTC	CASSLAAGGSVPYEQYF
TRBV28	NA	TRBJ1-1	NA	TGTGCCAGCAGTTCGTCACCTGGACAGATGAACACTGAAGCTTTCTTT	CASSSSPGQMNTEAFF
TRBV12-3/TRBV12-4	NA	TRBJ1-2	NA	TGTGCCAGCAGTGATGGGGGGGGCTACACCTTC	CASSDGGGYTF
TRBV7-3	few	TRBJ1-4	NA	TGTGCCAGCAGCGCCGGGACGAGGATCGAAAAACTGTTTTTT	CASSAGTRIEKLFF
TRBV24-1	once	TRBJ2-2	TRBD1	TGTGCCACCAGTGACGTCCACAGGGGTGGCACCGGGGAGCTGTTTTTT	CATSDVHRGGTGELFF
TRBV19	NA	TRBJ2-5	NA	TGTGCCACCCGAGTTGGTGGGACCCAGTACTTC	CATRVGGTQYF
TRBV7-2	NA	TRBJ1-2	NA	TGTGCCAGCAGCTTAGTCTATTGGGGGGCCGATGGCTACACCTTC	CASSLVYWGADGYTF
TRBV9	NA	TRBJ1-1	NA	TGTGCCAGCAGCCCCATCGGGGGGAGTGGGAACACTGAAGCTTTCTTT	CASSPIGGSGNTEAFF
TRBV20-1	few	TRBJ1-2	NA	TGCAGTGCTTCAGGATACGGCTACACCTTC	CSASGYGYTF
TRBV7-3	NA	TRBJ1-2	NA	TGTGCCAGCAGCTTATGGGCCGGGGGAGGCTACACCTTC	CASSLWAGGGYTF
TRBV9	once	TRBJ2-5	NA	TGTGCCAGCAGCGTAGCTCAGGGGCGAACGTACCAAGAGACCCAGTACTTC	CASSVAQGRTYQETQYF
TRBV6-6	NA	TRBJ1-1	TRBD1	TGTGCCAGCAGTTCGACAGGGGTCTACACTGAAGCTTTCTTT	CASSSTGVYTEAFF
TRBV19	NA	TRBJ2-7	TRBD1	TGTGCCAGTAGTAAAGCGGAGGGGACAGGGACCTACGAGCAGTACTTC	CASSKAEGTGTYEQYF
TRBV29-1	NA	TRBJ1-4	NA	TGCAGCGTTGGGGGGGCGAGGGAAAAACTGTTTTTT	CSVGGAREKLFF
TRBV29-1	NA	TRBJ2-4	NA	TGCAGCGTTGCGCAGAAACTAGCCAAAAACATTCAGTACTTC	CSVAQKLAKNIQYF
TRBV30	NA	TRBJ1-1	TRBD1	TGTGCCTGGAGTACAGGGGGGGAAGCTTTCTTT	CAWSTGGEAFF
TRBV2	NA	TRBJ1-1	NA	TGTGCCAGCAGTTGGGTGTCCGGGAACACTGAAGCTTTCTTT	CASSWVSGNTEAFF
TRBV9	NA	TRBJ1-2	NA	TGTGCCAGCAGCGTAGATCAGGGGACCGAGAATGGCTACACCTTC	CASSVDQGTENGYTF
TRBV6-1	NA	TRBJ1-2	NA	TGTGCCAGCAGTGAAGGAGGGGTATGGGTCACCTTC	CASSEGGVWVTF
TRBV7-2	NA	TRBJ2-2	NA	TGTGCCAGCAGCTTAATCGTGTCAGGGCCCGGGGAGCTGTTTTTT	CASSLIVSGPGELFF
TRBV10-3	NA	TRBJ1-5	NA	TGTGCCATCAGTCAGTACGGGGGAGAGGTGGGTCAGCCCCAGCATTTT	CAISQYGGEVGQPQHF
TRBV6-2/TRBV6-3	NA	TRBJ2-5	NA	TGTGCCAGCAGTTACCATCAGGGCCGGGAGACCCAGTACTTC	CASSYHQGRETQYF
TRBV27	NA	TRBJ2-1	TRBD2	TGTGCCAGCAGGGGACTAACCTACAATGAGCAGTTCTTC	CASRGLTYNEQFF
TRBV20-1	NA	TRBJ1-6	NA	TGCAGTGCTACGGGGAATTCACCCCTCCACTTT	CSATGNSPLHF
TRBV2	NA	TRBJ2-7	NA	TGTGCCAGCAGTGAAGTGAACAGCTCCTACGAGCAGTACTTC	CASSEVNSSYEQYF
TRBV7-9	NA	TRBJ2-1	NA	TGTGCCAGCGGGGGAAAAAATGAGCAGTTCTTC	CASGGKNEQFF
TRBV29-1	once	TRBJ1-2	TRBD1	TGCAGCGTTGCTCGGGGGCCGACAGGGTTGAGTGGCTACACCTTC	CSVARGPTGLSGYTF
TRBV30	once	TRBJ2-4	TRBD1	TGTGCCTGGAGTAGGACAGGGAAAAACATTCAGTACTTC	CAWSRTGKNIQYF
TRBV3-1/TRBV3-2	NA	TRBJ2-2	NA	TGTGCCAGCCGGAGACTAGGGGGTTCCGGGGAGCTGTTTTTT	CASRRLGGSGELFF
TRBV7-2	few	TRBJ1-5	TRBD1	TGTGCCAGCAGCTTAGACAGGGGGCTTCAGCCCCAGCATTTT	CASSLDRGLQPQHF
TRBV5-1	NA	TRBJ2-7	TRBD1	TGCGCCAGCAGCTGGATGGGGGACAGGGACTACGAGCAGTACTTC	CASSWMGDRDYEQYF
TRBV5-1	NA	TRBJ1-3	NA	TGCGCCAGCAGCGCAGGTGGGGTATCTGGAAACACCATATATTTT	CASSAGGVSGNTIYF
TRBV6-6	NA	TRBJ1-3	NA	TGTGCCAGCAGTTACTCATCGGGTCACAACACCATATATTTT	CASSYSSGHNTIYF
TRBV7-9	NA	TRBJ1-2	NA	TGTGCCAGCAGCTCTGCTTGGCAACGCTCCTATGGCTACACCTTC	CASSSAWQRSYGYTF
TRBV5-8	NA	TRBJ1-1	TRBD1	TGTGCCAGCAGCGAGAGGGACAGGAGGTTTATAGAAGCTTTCTTT	CASSERDRRFIEAFF
TRBV6-6	NA	TRBJ1-5	NA	TGTGCCAGCAAAAATAGCAATCAGCCCCAGCATTTT	CASKNSNQPQHF
TRBV5-1	NA	TRBJ2-1	TRBD1	TGCGCCAGCAGCTACATACCGGGACAGGGGGGAAATGAGCAGTTCTTC	CASSYIPGQGGNEQFF
TRBV5-1	NA	TRBJ2-7	TRBD2	TGCGCCAGCAGCTTGGGACTAGCGGGGTACTCCTACGAGCAGTACTTC	CASSLGLAGYSYEQYF
TRBV7-6	NA	TRBJ1-2	TRBD1	TGTGCCAGCAGCTACACAGGGGAAGGTGGCTACACCTTC	CASSYTGEGGYTF
TRBV14	NA	TRBJ1-2	TRBD1	TGTGCCAGCAGCCAAGGGACAGGCCTGGCCTATGGCTACACCTTC	CASSQGTGLAYGYTF
TRBV28	NA	TRBJ1-1	NA	TGTGCCAGCAGAGGGGGACACTTGGACACTGAAGCTTTCTTT	CASRGGHLDTEAFF
TRBV19	NA	TRBJ2-1	NA	TGTGCCAGTAGTATAGATGGGGGCTACTACAATGAGCAGTTCTTC	CASSIDGGYYNEQFF
TRBV7-2	NA	TRBJ2-5	TRBD2	TGTGCCAGCAGCTCAGACTGGACTAGCGGACAAGAGACCCAGTACTTC	CASSSDWTSGQETQYF
TRBV2	NA	TRBJ1-2	TRBD1	TGTGCCAGCAGTGAAGCGCTTCTCTTGGGGACAGGACTCCTCCGTACCTATGGCTACACCTTC	CASSEALLLGTGLLRTYGYTF
TRBV9	NA	TRBJ2-3	NA	TGTGCCAGCAGCGGCCACCGTTACACAGATACGCAGTATTTT	CASSGHRYTDTQYF
TRBV9	NA	TRBJ2-6	NA	TGTGCCAGCAGCGTCTACGGCAGCCTCTCTGGGGCCAACGTCCTGACTTTC	CASSVYGSLSGANVLTF
TRBV10-3	NA	TRBJ2-3	NA	TGTGCCATCAGTGAGCCCGGGTCAGATACGCAGTATTTT	CAISEPGSDTQYF
TRBV19	NA	TRBJ2-1	NA	TGTGCCAGTAGTATTAGGGGACGCCTCAATGAGCAGTTCTTC	CASSIRGRLNEQFF
TRBV7-8	NA	TRBJ2-6	NA	TGTGCCAGCAGCTTAGCGCGTCTCTCGACAGCTGGGGCCAACGTCCTGACTTTC	CASSLARLSTAGANVLTF
TRBV9	NA	TRBJ2-1	NA	TGTGCCAGCAGCTTTACTGGGGTTAGCTCCTACAATGAGCAGTTCTTC	CASSFTGVSSYNEQFF
TRBV2	NA	TRBJ2-1	NA	TGTGCCAGCAGCGATCAGGGGGGGGCCTACAATGAGCAGTTCTTC	CASSDQGGAYNEQFF
TRBV5-8	few	TRBJ1-1	TRBD1	TGTGCCAGCAGCTTGGAAGACAGGGACGAAGCTTTCTTT	CASSLEDRDEAFF
TRBV7-2	NA	TRBJ2-7	NA	TGTGCCAGCAGCTTATATTACAGGGACGAGCAGTACTTC	CASSLYYRDEQYF
TRBV4-2	few	TRBJ1-5	TRBD1	TGTGCCAGCAGCCAGTTTCAGGACAGGGTTCAGCCCCAGCATTTT	CASSQFQDRVQPQHF
TRBV18	NA	TRBJ1-1	NA	TGTGCCAGCTCACCACCCGGACAGTTCATGAACACTGAAGCTTTCTTT	CASSPPGQFMNTEAFF
TRBV7-2	NA	TRBJ1-1	NA	TGTGCCAGCAGCACGTCCCTCAGGGGAAACACTGAAGCTTTCTTT	CASSTSLRGNTEAFF
TRBV18	NA	TRBJ2-2	NA	TGTGCCAGCTCACCACCCTCAGGGTGGACCGGGGAGCTGTTTTTT	CASSPPSGWTGELFF
TRBV6-2/TRBV6-3	once	TRBJ2-1	TRBD2	TGTGCCAGCAGTTACCCGCCGCGTAGCGGGACCCCCTACAATGAGCAGTTCTTC	CASSYPPRSGTPYNEQFF
TRBV27	NA	TRBJ1-1	NA	TGTGCCAGCAGTTTATTGGGGGGAACTGAAGCTTTCTTT	CASSLLGGTEAFF
TRBV7-6	NA	TRBJ2-3	NA	TGTGCCAGCAGCCGCAGCGGTCCCACAGATACGCAGTATTTT	CASSRSGPTDTQYF